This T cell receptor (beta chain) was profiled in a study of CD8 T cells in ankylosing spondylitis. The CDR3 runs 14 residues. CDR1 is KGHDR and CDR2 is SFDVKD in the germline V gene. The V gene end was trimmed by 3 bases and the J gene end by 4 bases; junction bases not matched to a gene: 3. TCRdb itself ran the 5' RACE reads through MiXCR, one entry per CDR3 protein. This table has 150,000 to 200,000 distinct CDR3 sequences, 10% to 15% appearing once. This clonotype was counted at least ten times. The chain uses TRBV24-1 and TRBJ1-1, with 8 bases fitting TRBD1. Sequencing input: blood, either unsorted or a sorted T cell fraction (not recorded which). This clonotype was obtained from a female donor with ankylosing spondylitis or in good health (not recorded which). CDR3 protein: CATSDTTGGTEAFF. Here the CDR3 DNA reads TGTGCCACCAGTGATACAACAGGGGGCACTGAAGCTTTCTTT.